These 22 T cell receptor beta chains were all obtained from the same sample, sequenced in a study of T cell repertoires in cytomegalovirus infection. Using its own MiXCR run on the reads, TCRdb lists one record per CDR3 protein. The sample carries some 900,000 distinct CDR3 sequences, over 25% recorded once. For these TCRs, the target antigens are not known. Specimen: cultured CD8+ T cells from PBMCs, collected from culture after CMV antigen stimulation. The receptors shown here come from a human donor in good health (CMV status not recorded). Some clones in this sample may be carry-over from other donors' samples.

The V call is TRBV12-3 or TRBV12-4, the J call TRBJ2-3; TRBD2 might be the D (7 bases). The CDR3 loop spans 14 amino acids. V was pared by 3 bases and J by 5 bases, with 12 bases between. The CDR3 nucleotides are TGTGCCAGCAGTTTCGGGGGGCGATTAGATACGCAGTATTTT. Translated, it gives CASSFGGRLDTQYF.

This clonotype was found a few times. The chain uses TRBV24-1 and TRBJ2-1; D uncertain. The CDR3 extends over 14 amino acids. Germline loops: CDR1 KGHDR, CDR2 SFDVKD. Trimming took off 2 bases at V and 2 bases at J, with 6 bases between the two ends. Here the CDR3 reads CATSDSGTYNEQFF. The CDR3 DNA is TGTGCCACCAGTGATTCCGGTACCTACAATGAGCAGTTCTTC.

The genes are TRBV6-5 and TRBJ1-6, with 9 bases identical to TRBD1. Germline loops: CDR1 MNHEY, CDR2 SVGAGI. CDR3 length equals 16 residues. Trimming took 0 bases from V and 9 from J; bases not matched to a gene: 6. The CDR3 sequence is CASSYSGDRAISPLHF. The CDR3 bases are TGTGCCAGCAGTTACTCCGGGGACAGGGCCATTTCACCCCTCCACTTT.

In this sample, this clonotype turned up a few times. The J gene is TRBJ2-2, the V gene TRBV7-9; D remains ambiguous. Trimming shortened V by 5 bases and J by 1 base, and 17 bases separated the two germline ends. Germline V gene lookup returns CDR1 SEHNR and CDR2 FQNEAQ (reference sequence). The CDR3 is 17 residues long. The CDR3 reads CASSPLSPLGNTGELFF. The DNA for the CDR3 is TGTGCCAGCAGCCCCCTATCGCCATTAGGGAACACCGGGGAGCTGTTTTTT.

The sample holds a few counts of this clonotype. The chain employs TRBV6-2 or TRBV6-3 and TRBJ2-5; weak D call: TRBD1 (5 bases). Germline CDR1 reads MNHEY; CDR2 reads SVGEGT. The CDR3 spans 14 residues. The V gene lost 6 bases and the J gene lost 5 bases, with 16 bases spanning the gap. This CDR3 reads CASRGLRVWETQYF. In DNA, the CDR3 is TGTGCCAGCAGGGGGCTAAGAGTGTGGGAGACCCAGTACTTC.

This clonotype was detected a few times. The CDR3 protein is CASSLSNEKLFF. The CDR3 region has the DNA TGTGCCAGCAGCTTGTCTAATGAAAAACTGTTTTTT. The V and J genes are TRBV12-3 or TRBV12-4 and TRBJ1-4, with D unresolved. Trimming pared 6 bases from V and 3 bases from J, leaving 5 bases between. The CDR3 covers 12 residues.

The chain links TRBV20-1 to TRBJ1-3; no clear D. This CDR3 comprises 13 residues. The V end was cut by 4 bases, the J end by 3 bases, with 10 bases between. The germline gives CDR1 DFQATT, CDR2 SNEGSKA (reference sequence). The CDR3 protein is CSANREFGNTIYF. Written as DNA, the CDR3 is TGCAGTGCTAATCGGGAGTTTGGAAACACCATATATTTT.

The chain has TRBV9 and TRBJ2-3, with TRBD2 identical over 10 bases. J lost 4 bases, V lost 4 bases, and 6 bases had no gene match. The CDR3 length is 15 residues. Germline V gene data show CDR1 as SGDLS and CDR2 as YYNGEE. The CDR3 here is CASSQSGGAADTQYF. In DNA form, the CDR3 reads TGTGCCAGCAGCCAAAGCGGGGGGGCAGCAGATACGCAGTATTTT.

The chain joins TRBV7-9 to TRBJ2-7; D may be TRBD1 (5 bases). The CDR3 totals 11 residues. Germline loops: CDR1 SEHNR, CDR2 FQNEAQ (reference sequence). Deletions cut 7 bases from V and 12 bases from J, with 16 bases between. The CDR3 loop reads CASTHRFDWYF. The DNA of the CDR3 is TGTGCCAGCACCCACAGGTTCGATTGGTACTTC.

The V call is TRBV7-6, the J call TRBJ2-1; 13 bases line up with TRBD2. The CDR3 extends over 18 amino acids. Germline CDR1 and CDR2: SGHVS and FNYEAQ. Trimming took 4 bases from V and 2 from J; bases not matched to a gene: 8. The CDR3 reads CASSYTSGGAETYNEQFF. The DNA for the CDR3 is TGTGCCAGCAGCTATACTAGCGGGGGGGCGGAAACCTACAATGAGCAGTTCTTC. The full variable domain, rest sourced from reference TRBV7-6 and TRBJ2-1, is GAGVSQSPRYKVTKRGQDVALRCDPISGHVSLYWYRQALGQGPEFLTYFNYEAQQDKSGLPNDRFSAERPEGSISTLTIQRTEQRDSAMYRCASSYTSGGAETYNEQFFGPGTRLTVL.

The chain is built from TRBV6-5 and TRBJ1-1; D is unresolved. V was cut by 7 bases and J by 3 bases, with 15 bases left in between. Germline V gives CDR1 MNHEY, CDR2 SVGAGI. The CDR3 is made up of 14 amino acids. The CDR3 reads CASTPYRQHTEAFF. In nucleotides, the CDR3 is TGTGCCAGCACCCCATATCGACAACACACTGAAGCTTTCTTT.

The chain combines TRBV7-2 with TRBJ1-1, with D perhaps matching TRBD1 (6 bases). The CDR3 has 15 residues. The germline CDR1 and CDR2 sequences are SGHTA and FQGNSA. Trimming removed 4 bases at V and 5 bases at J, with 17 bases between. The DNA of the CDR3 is TGTGCCAGCAGCTGGACAGTCCCGGCTTCGACTGAAGCTTTCTTT. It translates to CASSWTVPASTEAFF. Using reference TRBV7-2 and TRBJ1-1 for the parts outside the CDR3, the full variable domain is GAGVSQSPSNKVTEKGKDVELRCDPISGHTALYWYRQSLGQGLEFLIYFQGNSAPDKSGLPSDRFSAERTGGSVSTLTIQRTQQEDSAVYLCASSWTVPASTEAFFGQGTRLTVV.

The CDR3: CASSQVVRGVNEQFF. The CDR3 bases are TGCGCCAGCAGCCAAGTCGTGAGGGGGGTGAATGAGCAGTTCTTC. The V gene is TRBV4-1, the J gene TRBJ2-1; D is tentatively TRBD1 or TRBD2 (6 bases each). The CDR3 runs to 15 residues. V was clipped by 1 base and J by 7 bases, with 14 bases between them. CDR1 is MGHRA and CDR2 is YSYEKL in the germline V gene.

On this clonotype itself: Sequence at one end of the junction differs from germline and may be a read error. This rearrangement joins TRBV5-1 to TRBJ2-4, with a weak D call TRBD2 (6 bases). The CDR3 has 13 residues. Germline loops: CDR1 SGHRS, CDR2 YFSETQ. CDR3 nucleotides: TGCGCCAGCAGCTTGTTGCCGGGGGAGCCCTGGGACTTC. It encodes CASSLLPGEPWDF.

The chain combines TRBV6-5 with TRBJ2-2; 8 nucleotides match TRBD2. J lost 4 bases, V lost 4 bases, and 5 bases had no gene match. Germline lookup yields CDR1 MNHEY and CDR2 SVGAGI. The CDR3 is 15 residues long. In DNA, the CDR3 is TGTGCCAGCAGTTGGGGCGGGGGGTTCACCGGGGAGCTGTTTTTT. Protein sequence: CASSWGGGFTGELFF.

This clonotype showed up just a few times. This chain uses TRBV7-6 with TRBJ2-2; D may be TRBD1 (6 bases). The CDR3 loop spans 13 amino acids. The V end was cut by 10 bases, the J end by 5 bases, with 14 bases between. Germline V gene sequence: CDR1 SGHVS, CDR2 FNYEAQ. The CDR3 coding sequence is TGTGCCACCCGCCCAGGGGCGACCGGGGAGCTGTTTTTT. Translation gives CATRPGATGELFF.

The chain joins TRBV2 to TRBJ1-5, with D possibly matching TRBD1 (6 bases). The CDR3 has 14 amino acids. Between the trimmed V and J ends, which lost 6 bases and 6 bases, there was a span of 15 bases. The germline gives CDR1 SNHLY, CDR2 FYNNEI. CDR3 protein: CASRTRDIGQPQHF. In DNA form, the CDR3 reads TGTGCCAGCAGGACCCGGGACATCGGTCAGCCCCAGCATTTT.

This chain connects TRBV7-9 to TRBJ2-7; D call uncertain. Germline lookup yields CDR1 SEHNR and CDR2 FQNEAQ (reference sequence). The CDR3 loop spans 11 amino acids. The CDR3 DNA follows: TGTCGCGCTGGCGTAGGCGACGAGCAGTACTTC. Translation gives CRAGVGDEQYF. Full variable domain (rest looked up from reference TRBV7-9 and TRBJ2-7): DTGVSQNPRHKITKRGQNVTFRCDPISEHNRLYWYRQTLGQGPEFLTYFQNEAQLEKSRLLSDRFSAERPKGSFSTLEIQRTEQGDSAMYLCRAGVGDEQYFGPGTRLTVT.

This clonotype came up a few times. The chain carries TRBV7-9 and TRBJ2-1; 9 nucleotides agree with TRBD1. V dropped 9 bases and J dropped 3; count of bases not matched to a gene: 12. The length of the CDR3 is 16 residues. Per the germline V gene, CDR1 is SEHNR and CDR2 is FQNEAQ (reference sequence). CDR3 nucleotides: TGTGCCAGTTTTTTTCGCGGGACAGGGTTCTACAATGAGCAGTTCTTC. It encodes CASFFRGTGFYNEQFF.

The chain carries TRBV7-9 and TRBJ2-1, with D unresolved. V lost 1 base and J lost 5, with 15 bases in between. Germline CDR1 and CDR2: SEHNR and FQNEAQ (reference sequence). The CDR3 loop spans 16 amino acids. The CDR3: CASSLEPRRSHNEQFF. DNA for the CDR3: TGTGCCAGCAGCTTAGAACCCCGAAGAAGTCACAATGAGCAGTTCTTC. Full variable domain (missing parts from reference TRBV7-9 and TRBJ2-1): DTGVSQNPRHKITKRGQNVTFRCDPISEHNRLYWYRQTLGQGPEFLTYFQNEAQLEKSRLLSDRFSAERPKGSFSTLEIQRTEQGDSAMYLCASSLEPRRSHNEQFFGPGTRLTVL.

The CDR3 sequence is CASSPSSGYEQYF. DNA of the CDR3: TGTGCCAGCAGTCCCTCCTCTGGGTACGAGCAGTACTTC. The chain combines TRBV2 with TRBJ2-7; D ambiguous. Germline-derived CDR1 and CDR2 are SNHLY and FYNNEI. V shed 5 bases and J shed 4 bases, with 12 bases lying between them. This CDR3 comprises 13 residues.

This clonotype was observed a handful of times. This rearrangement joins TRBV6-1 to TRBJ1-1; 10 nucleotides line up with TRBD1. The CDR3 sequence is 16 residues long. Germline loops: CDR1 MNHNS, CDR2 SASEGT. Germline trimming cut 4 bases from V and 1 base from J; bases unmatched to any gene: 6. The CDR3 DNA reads TGTGCCAGCAGTGCGCCTAGACAGGGGGCGAACACTGAAGCTTTCTTT. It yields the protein CASSAPRQGANTEAFF.